This T cell receptor (beta chain) was recovered during a study of technical replicates of blood from a handful of donors. This CDR3 has 15 amino acids. V lost 4 bases and J 4 bases, leaving 15 bases between the germline ends. Germline CDR1 LGHNA, CDR2 YSLEER. The method was immunoSEQ multiplex PCR; TCRdb's version includes in-frame clones alone and lacks a portion of them. The sample records tens of thousands of clones, 90% to 95% being singletons. The rearrangement links TRBV4-3 to TRBJ2-3; D may be TRBD2 (6 bases). The origin of this receptor is a human donor in good health. Some clones in this sample may be carry-over from other donors' samples. Sequenced input: PBMCs. The CDR3 DNA follows: TGCGCCAGCAGCCGAGGGACTCAAAACTCAGATACGCAGTATTTT. Protein: CASSRGTQNSDTQYF.